The next 9 T cell receptor beta chains were all read from a single sample in a study of molecular identifiers for immune sequencing clone quantification. A single record per CDR3 protein comes from TCRdb applying MiXCR to the PCR reads. The table lists some 12,000 distinct CDR3 sequences, around 18% of them singletons. Sample: naive CD8+ T cells from blood, with Jurkat cell RNA spiked in. Subset meaning: FACS-sorted CD8+CD4-CCR7+CD45RA+ naive T cells. These receptors were collected from a human donor in good health. Some libraries in this study had Jurkat cell RNA spiked in.

Notes on this clonotype: The junction differs from germline at one of its ends, possibly a read error. The rearrangement joins TRBV6-5 to TRBJ2-1; a possible D gene is TRBD2 (5 bases). The CDR3 extends over 13 amino acids. Germline V gene sequence: CDR1 MNHEY, CDR2 SVGAGI. This CDR3 is CASSYSMRAPLIF. The CDR3 DNA sequence: TGTGCCAGCAGTTACTCGATGCGGGCCCCGTTAATCTTC.

This clonotype is medium-sized in the sample. The chain has TRBV10-3 and TRBJ1-6; the D gene is possibly TRBD1 (5 bases). This CDR3 region has 15 residues. The V gene's germline CDR1 is ENHRY and CDR2 SYGVKD. The V and J ends lost 6 bases and 10 bases respectively, with 19 bases between them. Here the CDR3 reads CAIRVDSVGNSPLHF. The CDR3 bases are TGTGCCATCAGAGTCGACAGTGTTGGGAACTCACCCCTCCACTTT.

This clonotype was counted ten times or more. The V gene is TRBV5-5, the J gene TRBJ1-2, with unresolved D. The length of the CDR3 is 15 residues. From germline, CDR1 is SGHKS and CDR2 YYEKEE (reference sequence). V lost 0 bases and J lost 4, with 13 bases in between. CDR3 region: CASSLESAVLYGYTF. In nucleotides, the CDR3 is TGTGCCAGCAGCTTGGAATCAGCTGTCCTCTATGGCTACACCTTC.

This clonotype is deemed medium-sized (0.01 to 0.1%). The gene calls are TRBV11-2 and TRBJ2-3; no definite D call. Germline CDR1 reads SGHAT; CDR2 reads FQNNGV. The CDR3 consists of 15 residues. Trimming cost V 1 base and J 2 bases, with 10 bases left between them. CDR3 sequence reads: CASSLGGWVTDTQYF. Here the CDR3 DNA reads TGTGCCAGCAGCTTAGGTGGCTGGGTCACAGATACGCAGTATTTT. The full variable domain, with the rest looked up from reference TRBV11-2 and TRBJ2-3, is EAGVAQSPRYKIIEKRQSVAFWCNPISGHATLYWYQQILGQGPKLLIQFQNNGVVDDSQLPKDRFSAERLKGVDSTLKIQPAKLEDSAVYLCASSLGGWVTDTQYFGPGTRLTVL.

With respect to this clonotype: Germline and junction disagree at one end, which may indicate a read error. The V gene is TRBV7-9, the J gene TRBJ2-3; D is possibly TRBD1 (5 bases). From germline, CDR1 is SEHNR and CDR2 FQNEAQ (reference sequence). The CDR3 length is 17 residues. The CDR3 nucleotides read TGTGCCAGCGGCTTACTTCCGGCAGGGCTCAGCACAGATACGCAGTACTTT. Encoded protein: CASGLLPAGLSTDTQYF.

Concerning this clonotype itself: Being one base from a much bigger clone, this may be a read error. Because the CDR3 is missing its conserved closing phenylalanine or tryptophan, this is likely a read error. V gene TRBV27 combines with J gene TRBJ2-2; perhaps TRBD1 as D (6 bases). Germline V CDR1 and CDR2: MNHEY, SMNVEV (reference sequence). V was cut by 5 bases and J by 8 bases, with 12 bases left in between. CDR3 length: 13 residues. DNA of the CDR3: TGTGCCAGCAGTCCCGGCAGGGGAGGGGAGCTGTTTTCT. It translates to CASSPGRGGELFS.

By share of the sample, this clonotype is medium-sized. The chain recombines TRBV7-2 with TRBJ2-3; TRBD2 agrees at 10 bases. There are 14 residues in the CDR3. Looked up from germline, CDR1 is SGHTA and CDR2 is FQGNSA. The V segment lost 7 bases and the J segment 4 bases; nucleotides outside the gene matches: 5. The CDR3 nucleotides read TGTGCCAGCACCCTAGCGGGAGTATCAGATACGCAGTATTTT. Protein product: CASTLAGVSDTQYF.

As for this clonotype: This could be a read error, since a much larger clone is one nucleotide away. The chain has TRBV5-6 and TRBJ2-7; D remains unclear. The CDR3 loop spans 13 amino acids. Deletions cut 1 base from V and 0 bases from J, with 5 bases between. Germline CDR1 and CDR2: SGHDT and YYEEEE. CDR3 nucleotide sequence: TGTGCCAGCAGCTTGTGTCTCTCCTACGAGCAGTACTTC. Translation gives CASSLCLSYEQYF.

Only a few counts were recorded for this clonotype. The junction departs from the called germline gene at one end, perhaps through a read error. The chain couples TRBV3-1 to TRBJ2-1, with no clear D. CDR3 length: 12 residues. The germline V gene encodes CDR1 LGHDT and CDR2 YNNKEL (reference sequence). CDR3 residues: CASSLNYDEQFF. Written as DNA, the CDR3 is TGTGCCAGCAGCCTGAACTACGATGAGCAGTTCTTC.